This TCR beta chain was profiled in a study of T-cell memory formation after mild COVID-19. This clonotype was observed a handful of times. Each CDR3 protein gets one entry after TCRdb re-called the 5' RACE reads with MiXCR. Among over 400,000 distinct CDR3 sequences listed, less than 25% were seen once. Trimming took 1 base from V and 9 from J; bases not matched to a gene: 7. The CDR3 sequence is 16 residues long. Germline CDR1 is MNHEY and CDR2 is SMNVEV (reference sequence). The receptor was isolated from an adult woman who had mild COVID-19 (a few samples of this study predate the infection). Cell type and time point are not known. The rearrangement uses TRBV27 and TRBJ2-1; 12 bases match TRBD2. Material: PBMCs or a T cell subset sorted from them (not recorded which). In nucleotides, the CDR3 is TGTGCCAGCAGTTTATTCGGGCTAGCGGGGGGGCTTGAGCAGTTCTTC. Residues: CASSLFGLAGGLEQFF.